This record covers a single T cell receptor (beta chain). The antigen is unknown. MiXCR was run by TCRdb on the reads, yielding one entry per CDR3 protein. The sample lists about 740,000 distinct CDR3 sequences, approximately 34% occurring once. The data originate from a study of T cell repertoires in cytomegalovirus infection. Turning to the study itself: It can be stated that public TCR beta signatures indicated CMV infection as well as a matching HLA type. Broader study findings: The study found HLA-C-restricted CMV-specific TCR beta clonotypes dominating the ex vivo response.

V lost 8 bases to trimming and J lost 5 bases, with 15 bases between them. CDR1 is SNHLY and CDR2 is FYNNEI in the germline V gene. This CDR3 has 13 residues. The TCR was taken from a human donor in good health (CMV status not recorded). Some clones in this sample may be carry-over from other donors' samples. The rearrangement uses TRBV2 and TRBJ2-5, with D hard to call. The sample comprised PBMCs. This chain's CDR3 is CASARVWVETQYF. Written as DNA, the CDR3 is TGTGCCAGCGCCCGGGTGTGGGTCGAGACCCAGTACTTC.